Each of the 23 T cell receptor beta chains below was sequenced from the same sample in a study of T cells in Graves' hyperthyroidism and ophthalmopathy. Amplified regions were TCR beta CDR3 sequences from RNA transcripts. A set of HTBI primers served as the primers for a first-round RT-PCR of the TCR CDR3. One entry per CDR3 protein, called by TCRdb with MiXCR from the multiplex PCR reads. This table has 560,000 or so distinct CDR3 sequences, more than 45% appearing once. Specimen: peripheral blood or thyroid tissue (not recorded which). These receptors all come from a woman between 18 and 29 years old with Graves' hyperthyroidism.

The chain joins TRBV7-2 to TRBJ2-7, with 8 positions matching TRBD2. The V segment lost 5 bases and the J segment 4 bases; nucleotides outside the gene matches: 10. Looked up from germline, CDR1 is SGHTA and CDR2 is FQGNSA. This CDR3 region has 15 residues. For the CDR3, the DNA is TGTGCCAGCAGCGCCGCCGGGACTAGGGGTTACGAGCAGTACTTC. As protein: CASSAAGTRGYEQYF.

This clonotype appeared a few times. The chain uses TRBV11-2 and TRBJ2-7, with 8 bases that match TRBD1. The CDR3 has 15 amino acids. The germline CDR1 and CDR2 sequences are SGHAT and FQNNGV. Trimming took 3 bases from V and 2 from J; bases not matched to a gene: 6. The CDR3 DNA reads TGTGCCAGCAGCTTGTGGGACAGGACAACCTACGAGCAGTACTTC. It yields the protein CASSLWDRTTYEQYF.

This sequence joins TRBV25-1 and TRBJ1-2; unclear D gene. Germline V gene lookup returns CDR1 MGHDK and CDR2 SYGVNS. Deletions cut 9 bases from V and 1 base from J, with 21 bases between. This CDR3 is built from 16 residues. Written as DNA, the CDR3 is TGTGCCAGTAGCCCAAAAGGGTTGTCATTTAACTATGGCTACACCTTC. This gives the protein CASSPKGLSFNYGYTF.

This clonotype was counted a few times. This rearrangement joins TRBV6-2 or TRBV6-3 to TRBJ1-2; weak D call: TRBD1 (5 bases). Germline-derived CDR1 and CDR2 are MNHEY and SVGEGT. V lost 2 bases, J lost 2 bases, and 12 bases lay in between. This CDR3 is 15 amino acids long. CDR3 in amino acids: CASSYTNWGNYGYTF. The DNA of the CDR3 is TGTGCCAGCAGTTACACTAATTGGGGCAACTATGGCTACACCTTC.

This clonotype has just a few counts. CDR3 in amino acids: CSARAGTENTEAFF. The CDR3 DNA is TGCAGTGCTAGGGCCGGGACGGAGAACACTGAAGCTTTCTTT. V gene TRBV20-1 combines with J gene TRBJ1-1; tentative D call: TRBD1 (5 bases). The length of the CDR3 is 14 residues. The V end was cut by 3 bases, the J end by 1 base, with 12 bases between. Per germline, CDR1 DFQATT and CDR2 SNEGSKA (reference sequence).

This clonotype occurred many times. The V and J genes are TRBV29-1 and TRBJ2-7, with D maybe TRBD2 (6 bases). The CDR3 length is 14 residues. V was clipped by 6 bases and J by 7 bases, with 22 bases between them. CDR1 and CDR2 (germline): SQVTM, ANQGSEA. The CDR3 loop is CSVASGTPAFEQYF. CDR3 coding DNA: TGCAGCGTGGCCTCCGGGACTCCCGCGTTTGAGCAGTACTTC.

The V and J genes are TRBV6-6 and TRBJ1-1, with D maybe TRBD1 (5 bases). This CDR3 spans 14 amino acids. CDR1 MNHNY and CDR2 SVGAGI come from the germline V gene (reference sequence). V dropped 6 bases and J dropped 1 base, with 12 bases sitting between them. CDR3 in DNA: TGTGCCAGCAGAGCGGGACTGACGAACACTGAAGCTTTCTTT. It is translated as CASRAGLTNTEAFF.

CDR3 DNA: TGCAGTGCGGCGAATTACAGGGGGGTCTACGAGCAGTACTTC. Residues: CSAANYRGVYEQYF. The chain joins TRBV20-1 to TRBJ2-7; the match to TRBD1 covers 8 bases. This CDR3 is built from 14 residues. J was trimmed by 3 bases and V by 6 bases; bases with no gene match: 10. Germline CDR1 is DFQATT and CDR2 is SNEGSKA (reference sequence).

V usage is TRBV12-3 or TRBV12-4 and J usage is TRBJ2-5; the D gene is possibly TRBD1 (5 bases). V lost 11 bases and J 0 bases, leaving 19 bases between the germline ends. The CDR3 length is 15 residues. CDR3 bases: TGTGCCGCCAGCAGTACAGGATCAGACCAAGAGACCCAGTACTTC. Its translation is CAASSTGSDQETQYF.

The chain has TRBV10-2 and TRBJ2-7; D gene unclear. This CDR3 is built from 13 residues. The V end was cut by 0 bases, the J end by 5 bases, with 8 bases between. Germline values: CDR1 WSHSY, CDR2 SAAADI. Here the CDR3 reads CASSESRAHEQYF. In DNA, the CDR3 is TGCGCCAGCAGTGAGTCACGAGCCCACGAGCAGTACTTC.

Notes on this clonotype: A read error may account for a junction end that differs from germline. V usage is TRBV5-1 and J usage is TRBJ1-2, with 10 bases fitting TRBD1. This CDR3 is 16 amino acids long. CDR1 is SGHRS and CDR2 is YFSETQ in the germline V gene. The CDR3 region has the DNA TGCGCCAGCAGCCCGACCCGGGACAGGGGTCCCTATGGCCACACCTTC. Protein product: CASSPTRDRGPYGHTF.

The genes are TRBV6-2 or TRBV6-3 and TRBJ1-4; D gene unclear. V was pared by 5 bases and J by 12 bases, with 13 bases between. This CDR3 has 12 residues. Germline assignment: CDR1 MNHEY and CDR2 SVGEGT. The CDR3 DNA reads TGTGCCAGCAGTCTGATTGCAGAGGAACTGTTTTTT. It specifies CASSLIAEELFF.

In its sample, this clonotype was seen many times. The CDR3 here is CASSMGQVGEQYF. CDR3 sequence (DNA): TGTGCCAGTAGTATGGGACAGGTCGGCGAGCAGTACTTC. V and J are TRBV19 and TRBJ2-7, with 8 bases lining up with TRBD1. The V and J ends lost 3 bases and 6 bases, in that order; junction bases with no gene match: 4. There are 13 residues in the CDR3. Per germline, CDR1 LNHDA and CDR2 SQIVND (reference sequence).

This clonotype was seen a handful of times. V gene TRBV20-1 combines with J gene TRBJ1-1; D call uncertain. The CDR3 totals 11 residues. With 8 bases removed from V and 1 base from J, the gap between germline ends came to 8 bases. Germline V gives CDR1 DFQATT, CDR2 SNEGSKA (reference sequence). The CDR3: CSTTQNTEAFF. DNA for the CDR3: TGCAGTACGACCCAGAACACTGAAGCTTTCTTT.

V is TRBV24-1 and J is TRBJ2-2; 10 bases match TRBD1. V lost 4 bases and J lost 8; bases outside the gene matches: 3. Germline V gene sequence: CDR1 KGHDR, CDR2 SFDVKD. The CDR3 length is 14 residues. CDR3 sequence: CATSETGGPGELFF. The DNA for the CDR3 is TGTGCCACCAGTGAGACAGGGGGCCCAGGGGAGCTGTTTTTT.

This clonotype occurred a few times. The chain combines TRBV2 with TRBJ2-5, with D perhaps TRBD2 (5 bases). The germline V gene has CDR1 SNHLY and CDR2 FYNNEI. This CDR3 region has 14 residues. V was shortened by 8 bases and J by 7 bases, with 20 bases between the two germline ends. CDR3 sequence (DNA): TGTGCCAGCTCCCTGGCGGGCCTCGAGGGGACCCAGTACTTC. Residues: CASSLAGLEGTQYF.

The genes are TRBV5-1 and TRBJ2-7; the match to TRBD1 covers 7 bases. Losses at the gene ends were 0 bases for V and 3 bases for J; bases not matched to a gene: 3. The CDR3 has 14 residues. Germline CDR1 is SGHRS and CDR2 is YFSETQ. Here the CDR3 reads CASSLETGIYEQYF. The DNA of the CDR3 is TGCGCCAGCAGCTTGGAGACAGGGATCTACGAGCAGTACTTC. The full variable domain, in which reference TRBV5-1 and TRBJ2-7 provide the parts outside the CDR3, is KAGVTQTPRYLIKTRGQQVTLSCSPISGHRSVSWYQQTPGQGLQFLFEYFSETQRNKGNFPGRFSGRQFSNSRSEMNVSTLELGDSALYLCASSLETGIYEQYFGPGTRLTVT.

This clonotype was counted a few times. V gene TRBV19 combines with J gene TRBJ2-7, with 9 positions matching TRBD2. Trimming cost V 1 base and J 7 bases; bases outside gene matches: 2. This CDR3 comprises 13 residues. In germline, CDR1 is LNHDA, CDR2 SQIVND (reference sequence). In DNA form, the CDR3 reads TGTGCCAGTAGTATAGCCAGCGGGAGGGAGCAGTACTTC. It yields the protein CASSIASGREQYF.

A note on this clonotype: Here the CDR3 omits its conserved ending phenylalanine or tryptophan, so a read error is the likely source. The V gene is TRBV2, the J gene TRBJ2-5; D is perhaps TRBD2 (5 bases). CDR1 is SNHLY, CDR2 FYNNEI, per germline. This CDR3 contains 15 residues. V was shortened by 5 bases and J by 0 bases, with 13 bases between the two germline ends. This CDR3 is CASSRTGEYQETQYL. For the CDR3, the DNA is TGTGCCAGCAGTAGGACTGGGGAGTACCAAGAGACCCAGTACCTC.

The chain links TRBV9 to TRBJ1-2; D remains unclear. This CDR3 contains 14 residues. The V end lost 0 bases, the J end lost 8 bases, and 14 bases lay between the germline ends. CDR1 and CDR2 from the germline V gene are SGDLS and YYNGEE. The CDR3 here is CASSVATSREGYTF. CDR3 nucleotide sequence: TGTGCCAGCAGCGTAGCTACCTCCAGAGAGGGCTACACCTTC.

The chain carries TRBV25-1 and TRBJ1-2, with D perhaps matching TRBD1 (6 bases). The V gene's germline CDR1 is MGHDK and CDR2 SYGVNS. The CDR3 consists of 13 residues. CDR3 residues: CAEDSHRAYGYTF. The CDR3 DNA reads as TGTGCAGAGGACAGTCACAGAGCATATGGCTACACCTTC.

This clonotype was counted ten times or more. This chain uses TRBV10-1 with TRBJ2-7; TRBD2 matches at 13 bases. Germline CDR1 reads WNHNN; CDR2 reads SYGVQD (reference sequence). This CDR3 spans 14 amino acids. Losses at the gene ends were 6 bases for V and 5 bases for J; bases not matched to a gene: 4. The DNA for the CDR3 is TGCGCCAGCAGACGAGGACTAGCGGGAGACGAGCAGTACTTC. It codes for CASRRGLAGDEQYF.

The V call is TRBV7-6, the J call TRBJ1-1; unclear D gene. CDR3 length equals 12 residues. CDR1 and CDR2 from the germline V gene are SGHVS and FNYEAQ. V lost 6 bases and J lost 4, with 9 bases in between. The CDR3 DNA reads as TGTGCCAGCAGGCATTCGGGCACTGAAGCTTTCTTT. This codes for CASRHSGTEAFF.